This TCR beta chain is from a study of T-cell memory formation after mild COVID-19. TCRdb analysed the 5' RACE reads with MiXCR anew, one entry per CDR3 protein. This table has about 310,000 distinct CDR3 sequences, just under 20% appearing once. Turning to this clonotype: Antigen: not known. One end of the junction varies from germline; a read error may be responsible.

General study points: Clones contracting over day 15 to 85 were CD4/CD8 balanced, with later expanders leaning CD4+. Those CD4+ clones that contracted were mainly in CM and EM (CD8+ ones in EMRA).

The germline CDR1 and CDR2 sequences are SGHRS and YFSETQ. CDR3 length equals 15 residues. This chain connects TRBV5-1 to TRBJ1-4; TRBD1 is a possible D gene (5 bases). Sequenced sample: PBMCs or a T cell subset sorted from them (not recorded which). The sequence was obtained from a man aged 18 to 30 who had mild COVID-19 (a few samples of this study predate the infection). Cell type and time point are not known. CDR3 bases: TGCGCCAGCAGCTTGGATGGCGGGGGGAAAGAAAAAATGTTTTTT. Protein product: CASSLDGGGKEKMFF.